This T cell receptor (beta chain) comes out of a study of CD4 T cells in relation to SARS-CoV-2 and coronaviruses. At the level of the study: ViraFEST: approximately nine-day antigen culture of PBMCs, then TCR beta CDR3 sequencing.

Measured with immunoSEQ multiplex PCR; TCRdb has only the in-frame clones, and not every one. The sample holds about 24,000 clones, about three quarters seen once. Germline loops: CDR1 MNHEY, CDR2 SVGEGT. After removal of 2 bases from V and 0 bases from J, the junction contained 6 bases not matched to a gene. This CDR3 comprises 18 residues. A word on this clone: Antigen unknown.

Before the COVID-19 pandemic, during about 2011-2019, CD4+ T cells were taken from unexposed donors. The cells were cultured for about 10 days before CD4+ T cells were isolated. Unexposed-donor CD4+ T cells were probed with SARS-CoV-2 S/N and four cold-coronavirus spikes, cells permitting. Material: CD4+ T cells from PBMCs, cultured in vitro. The origin of this receptor is a human donor in good health. This chain connects TRBV6-2 or TRBV6-3 to TRBJ2-6, with TRBD1 identical over 8 bases. The CDR3 bases are TGTGCCAGCAGTTACCCGACAGGGGTAGTCTCTGGGGCCAACGTCCTGACTTTC. Its protein product is CASSYPTGVVSGANVLTF.